The 24 T cell receptor beta chains presented below share a single source sample, sequenced in a study of OX40 agonist ivuxolimab in advanced cancers. Clones were sequenced by immunoSEQ multiplex PCR, and TCRdb holds only the in-frame ones, with some missing. The sample carries around 60,000 clones, 75% to 90% recorded once. The sequencing used CD4+ or CD8+ T cells sorted from blood, collected in a trial of the OX40 agonist ivuxolimab. The receptor set was obtained from an adult with an advanced solid tumor such as melanoma, head and neck, liver or kidney cancer.

V and J are TRBV10-3 and TRBJ1-1, with 8 bases that match TRBD1. The CDR3 contains 14 residues. The V gene's germline CDR1 is ENHRY and CDR2 SYGVKD. After removal of 7 bases from V and 3 bases from J, the junction contained 7 bases not matched to a gene. CDR3 in DNA: TGTGCCATCACTGGGACAGGCCCAGACACTGAAGCTTTCTTT. It translates to CAITGTGPDTEAFF.

The chain uses TRBV28 and TRBJ1-5; no clear D gene. This CDR3 region has 16 residues. V dropped 5 bases and J dropped 0 bases, with 14 bases sitting between them. Germline CDR1 is MDHEN and CDR2 is SYDVKM. In nucleotides, the CDR3 is TGTGCCAGCAGTCCTCAAACAGTCTATAGCAATCAGCCCCAGCATTTT. This codes for CASSPQTVYSNQPQHF.

The chain uses TRBV29-1 and TRBJ2-7; the D gene could be TRBD1 or TRBD2 (6 bases each). The germline V gene encodes CDR1 SQVTM and CDR2 ANQGSEA. The CDR3 totals 14 residues. V was cut by 2 bases and J by 0 bases, with 11 bases left in between. CDR3 sequence: CSVEFGGSSYEQYF. The CDR3 nucleotides read TGCAGCGTTGAATTCGGGGGCAGCTCCTACGAGCAGTACTTC.

Here the CDR3 reads CASSLGHRGSEQFF. CDR3 in DNA: TGTGCCAGCAGCTTAGGCCACAGGGGGAGTGAGCAGTTCTTC. This chain joins TRBV7-9 and TRBJ2-1; 8 bases are a match to TRBD1. Germline V gives CDR1 SEHNR, CDR2 FQNEAQ (reference sequence). The V segment lost 1 base and the J segment 9 bases; nucleotides outside the gene matches: 5. The CDR3 is 14 amino acids.

The V and J genes are TRBV2 and TRBJ2-7; D remains ambiguous. This CDR3 region has 13 residues. V lost 7 bases, J lost 7 bases, and 17 bases lay in between. The germline gives CDR1 SNHLY, CDR2 FYNNEI. CDR3 coding DNA: TGTGCCAGCAATCCCCTTTATGAAGGAGAGCAGTACTTC. Translating gives CASNPLYEGEQYF.

The rearrangement links TRBV7-9 to TRBJ1-1, with TRBD1 matching 7 bases. This CDR3 comprises 13 residues. V shed 5 bases, J shed 2 bases, and the junction held 2 bases outside the gene matches. Germline V gives CDR1 SEHNR, CDR2 FQNEAQ (reference sequence). As DNA, the CDR3 is TGTGCCAGCAGCCGGGACAGTAACACTGAAGCTTTCTTT. Its translation: CASSRDSNTEAFF.

This clone was recorded once. The chain joins TRBV30 to TRBJ2-5; D possibly uses TRBD1 or TRBD2 (6 bases each). The end of the DNA is better explained by TRBJ2-7, so the J call may be wrong. Germline CDR1 reads GTSNPN; CDR2 reads SVGIG (reference sequence). The CDR3 is 14 amino acids. This chain's CDR3 is CAWSVSGADYEQYF. The CDR3 nucleotides read TGTGCCTGGAGTGTTTCGGGGGCGGACTACGAGCAGTACTTC.

V gene TRBV7-2 combines with J gene TRBJ1-1; no reliable D call. The CDR3 extends over 13 amino acids. The V and J ends lost 5 bases and 1 base respectively, with 8 bases between them. The germline V gene encodes CDR1 SGHTA and CDR2 FQGNSA. The CDR3 reads CASSRIANTEAFF. The CDR3 DNA reads as TGTGCCAGCAGCCGAATTGCGAACACTGAAGCTTTCTTT.

This clone was seen a handful of times. V gene TRBV11-2 combines with J gene TRBJ1-2; D gene ambiguous. V was pared by 1 base and J by 4 bases, with 7 bases between. The CDR3 has 13 amino acids. Germline V gives CDR1 SGHAT, CDR2 FQNNGV. CDR3 protein: CASSLGLSYGYTF. The CDR3 coding sequence is TGTGCCAGCAGCTTAGGACTGAGCTATGGCTACACCTTC.

The chain has TRBV11-3 and TRBJ2-2, with D possibly TRBD2 on 6 matching bases. Trimming left V 1 base short and J 4 bases short, with 13 bases between. Per germline, CDR1 SGHNT and CDR2 YENEEA. The CDR3 has 16 residues. CDR3 loop: CASSLGGDRRTGELFF. CDR3 DNA sequence: TGTGCCAGCAGCTTAGGCGGGGATCGACGCACCGGGGAGCTGTTTTTT.

The chain carries TRBV7-9 and TRBJ1-1; D possibly corresponds to TRBD1 (6 bases). This CDR3 is built from 15 residues. Trimming left V 1 base short and J 6 bases short, with 15 bases between. The germline V gene encodes CDR1 SEHNR and CDR2 FQNEAQ (reference sequence). Here the CDR3 DNA reads TGTGCCAGCAGCTTAGTCCCAGGGGATGGTTCTGAAGCTTTCTTT. Residues: CASSLVPGDGSEAFF.

The rearrangement joins TRBV10-1 to TRBJ2-3; TRBD2 is a possible D gene (5 bases). This CDR3 comprises 15 residues. Trimming took 3 bases from V and 1 from J, leaving 11 bases between them. Germline CDR1 and CDR2: WNHNN and SYGVQD (reference sequence). The CDR3 protein is CASSEDGGRTDTQYF. CDR3 sequence (DNA): TGCGCCAGCAGTGAAGACGGCGGGCGCACAGATACGCAGTATTTT.

The DNA of the CDR3 is TGTGCCAGCAGTTTAAACAGGGATAATGAAAAACTGTTTTTT. Protein product: CASSLNRDNEKLFF. The V call is TRBV28, the J call TRBJ1-4; perhaps TRBD1 as D (6 bases). The CDR3 is 14 residues long. CDR1 is MDHEN, CDR2 SYDVKM, per germline. Trimming removed 2 bases from V and 4 bases from J, with 8 bases in between.

The chain has TRBV9 and TRBJ2-7, with D maybe TRBD1 (6 bases). The germline CDR1 and CDR2 sequences are SGDLS and YYNGEE. Deletions cut 7 bases from V and 2 bases from J, with 10 bases between. The CDR3 spans 12 residues. The CDR3 DNA is TGTGCCAGCGGCCGGGACACCTACGAGCAGTACTTC. This sequence encodes CASGRDTYEQYF.

The chain is built from TRBV6-5 and TRBJ2-1; D possibly corresponds to TRBD1 (5 bases). Germline V lookup: CDR1 MNHEY, CDR2 SVGAGI. V lost 8 bases and J 3 bases, leaving 11 bases between the germline ends. The CDR3 length is 13 residues. The DNA for the CDR3 is TGTGCCAGCCGATCGGACATCTACAATGAGCAGTTCTTC. Encoded protein: CASRSDIYNEQFF.

This clone turned up a few times. The rearrangement joins TRBV5-4 to TRBJ2-3; tentative D call: TRBD2 (7 bases). The CDR3 extends over 15 amino acids. Between the trimmed V and J ends, which lost 5 bases and 5 bases, there was a span of 18 bases. CDR1 and CDR2 from the germline V gene are SGHNT and YYREEE (reference sequence). The CDR3 protein is CASRPPSGGGDTQYF. The CDR3 DNA sequence: TGTGCCAGCAGACCTCCTAGCGGAGGGGGAGATACGCAGTATTTT.

This clone was observed a single time. The chain links TRBV2 to TRBJ1-3, with no clear D. The ends were cut back, 4 bases at V and 0 bases at J, with 7 bases in the middle. Germline V gives CDR1 SNHLY, CDR2 FYNNEI. There are 14 residues in the CDR3. CDR3 bases: TGTGCCAGCAGTGCCGACCCCTCTGGAAACACCATATATTTT. This sequence encodes CASSADPSGNTIYF.

This clone was seen repeatedly, ten times or more. V and J are TRBV27 and TRBJ1-5; TRBD1 is a possible D gene (5 bases). The CDR3 extends over 15 amino acids. Looked up from germline, CDR1 is MNHEY and CDR2 is SMNVEV (reference sequence). Trimming pared 2 bases from V and 6 bases from J, leaving 14 bases between. The CDR3 region is CASSLAGGTSQPQHF. The CDR3 DNA follows: TGTGCCAGCAGTTTAGCCGGAGGGACCAGTCAGCCCCAGCATTTT.

The CDR3 DNA reads as TGCGCCAGCAGCCAAGATGAGCGGGAGGGTTTGGAGCAGTACTTC. Amino acids: CASSQDEREGLEQYF. The rearrangement uses TRBV4-1 and TRBJ2-7; 10 nucleotides align to TRBD2. V was pared by 0 bases and J by 7 bases, with 6 bases of the junction left unmatched. CDR3 size: 15 residues. CDR1 MGHRA and CDR2 YSYEKL come from the germline V gene.

The chain joins TRBV14 to TRBJ1-2; D ambiguous. Trimming shortened V by 0 bases and J by 4 bases, and 9 bases separated the two germline ends. Germline values: CDR1 SGHDN, CDR2 FVKESK. The CDR3 totals 14 residues. CDR3 in DNA: TGTGCCAGCAGCCAAGATATTGTGACCTATGGCTACACCTTC. This translates into CASSQDIVTYGYTF.

This clone was counted a single time. In DNA, the CDR3 is TGTGCCAGCAGTACGACAGTAGCCAAAAACATTCAGTACTTC. Translated, it gives CASSTTVAKNIQYF. The J gene is TRBJ2-4, the V gene TRBV28; a possible D gene is TRBD1 (5 bases). The CDR3 is made up of 14 amino acids. Trimming took off 5 bases at V and 0 bases at J, with 8 bases between the two ends. Germline CDR1 reads MDHEN; CDR2 reads SYDVKM.

For this clone: Other DNA sequences of this sample code for an identical CDR3. V and J are TRBV5-1 and TRBJ2-2; no clear D gene. Germline V gene sequence: CDR1 SGHRS, CDR2 YFSETQ. Trimming shortened V by 2 bases and J by 0 bases, and 8 bases separated the two germline ends. The CDR3 has 15 amino acids. CDR3 region: CASSLNSANTGELFF. The CDR3, as DNA: TGCGCCAGCAGCTTAAACAGCGCGAACACCGGGGAGCTGTTTTTT.

The chain joins TRBV7-2 to TRBJ2-1; 13 bases agree with TRBD2. The germline V gene has CDR1 SGHTA and CDR2 FQGNSA. The CDR3 has 16 amino acids. V lost 5 bases to trimming and J lost 10 bases; unmatched junction nucleotides: 11. The CDR3 DNA is TGTGCCAGCAGCCCTGGTGGACTAGCGGGAGCCTTGGAGCAGTTCTTC. It is translated as CASSPGGLAGALEQFF.

The chain links TRBV6-1 to TRBJ1-1; D gene ambiguous. The V gene's germline CDR1 is MNHNS and CDR2 SASEGT. This CDR3 is 15 amino acids long. The ends were cut back, 7 bases at V and 0 bases at J, with 15 bases in the middle. CDR3 sequence (DNA): TGTGCCAGCACCAGAGGCAGAAGCATGAACACTGAAGCTTTCTTT. Protein product: CASTRGRSMNTEAFF.